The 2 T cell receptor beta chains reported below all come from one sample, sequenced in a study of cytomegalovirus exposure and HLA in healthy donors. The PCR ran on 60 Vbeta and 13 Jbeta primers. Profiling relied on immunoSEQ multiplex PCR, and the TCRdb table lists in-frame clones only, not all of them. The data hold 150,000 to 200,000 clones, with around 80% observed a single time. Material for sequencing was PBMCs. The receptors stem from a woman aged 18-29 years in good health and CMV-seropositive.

The CDR3 loop is CASSLLSSYNSPLHF. Here the CDR3 DNA reads TGTGCCAGCAGCTTACTCAGCTCCTATAATTCACCCCTCCACTTT. The V gene is TRBV7-9, the J gene TRBJ1-6, with D unclear. V lost 2 bases and J lost 0, with 5 bases in between. Germline V gene lookup returns CDR1 SEHNR and CDR2 FQNEAQ (reference sequence). This CDR3 has 15 residues.

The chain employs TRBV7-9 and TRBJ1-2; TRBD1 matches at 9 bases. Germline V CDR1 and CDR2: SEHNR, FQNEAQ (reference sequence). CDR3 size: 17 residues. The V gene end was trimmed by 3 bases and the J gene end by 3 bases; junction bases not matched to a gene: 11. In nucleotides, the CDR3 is TGTGCCAGCAGCTTTTGGACCGGGACAGGGAGTGACTATGGCTACACCTTC. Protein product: CASSFWTGTGSDYGYTF.